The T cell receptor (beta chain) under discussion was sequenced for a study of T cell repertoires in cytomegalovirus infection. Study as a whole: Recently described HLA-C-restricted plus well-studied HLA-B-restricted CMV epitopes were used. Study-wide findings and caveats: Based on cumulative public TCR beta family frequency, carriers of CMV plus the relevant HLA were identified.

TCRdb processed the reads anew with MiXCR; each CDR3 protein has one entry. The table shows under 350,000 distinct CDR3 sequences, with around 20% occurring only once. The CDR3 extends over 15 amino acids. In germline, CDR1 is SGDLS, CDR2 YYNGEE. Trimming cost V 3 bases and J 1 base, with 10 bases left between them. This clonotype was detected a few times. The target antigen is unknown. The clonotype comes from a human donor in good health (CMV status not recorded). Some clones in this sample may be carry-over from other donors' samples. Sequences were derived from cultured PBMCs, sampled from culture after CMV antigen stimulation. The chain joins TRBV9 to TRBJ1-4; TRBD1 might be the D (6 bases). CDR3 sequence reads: CASSGDKLTNEKLFF. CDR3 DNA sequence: TGTGCCAGCAGCGGGGACAAACTAACTAATGAAAAACTGTTTTTT.